This paragraph reports one T cell receptor (beta chain). No antigen is known for it. The sample is drawn from a study of T cell responses to AZD1222 COVID-19 vaccine. Study-wide points: None of the repertoires were sampled until the peak T cell response had passed. Unmutated variant regions are reportedly the target of nearly half of TCRs that are spike-specific. Once two AZD1222 doses were given, Spike-specific TCR breadth and depth went up. With dominance at 160-218 and 743-854, vaccine-associated CD4 TCRs spanned spike.

Trimming left V 5 bases short and J 1 base short, with 9 bases between. The CDR3 has 13 residues. Germline CDR1 is SEHNR and CDR2 is FQNEAQ (reference sequence). The assay was immunoSEQ multiplex PCR, and TCRdb's table has in-frame clones only and misses some. The table includes 50,000 to 70,000 clones, roughly 85% detected once. The specimen was peripheral blood, collected on day 0 of MenACWY control vaccination. The TCR was taken from an adult in good health. The rearrangement uses TRBV7-9 and TRBJ2-7, with D perhaps TRBD1 (5 bases). DNA for the CDR3: TGTGCCAGCAGCCTTCGACAGTCCTACGAGCAGTACTTC. Its translation: CASSLRQSYEQYF.